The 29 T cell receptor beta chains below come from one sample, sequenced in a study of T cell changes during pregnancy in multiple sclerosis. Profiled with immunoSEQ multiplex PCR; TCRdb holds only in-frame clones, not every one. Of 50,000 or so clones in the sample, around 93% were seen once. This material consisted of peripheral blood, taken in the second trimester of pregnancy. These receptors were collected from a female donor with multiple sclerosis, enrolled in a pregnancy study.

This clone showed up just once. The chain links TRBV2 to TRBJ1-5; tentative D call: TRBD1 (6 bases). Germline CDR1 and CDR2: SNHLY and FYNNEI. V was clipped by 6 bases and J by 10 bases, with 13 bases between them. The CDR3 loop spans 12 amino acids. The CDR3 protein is CASSFNREPQHF. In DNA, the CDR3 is TGTGCCAGCAGCTTTAACAGGGAACCCCAGCATTTT.

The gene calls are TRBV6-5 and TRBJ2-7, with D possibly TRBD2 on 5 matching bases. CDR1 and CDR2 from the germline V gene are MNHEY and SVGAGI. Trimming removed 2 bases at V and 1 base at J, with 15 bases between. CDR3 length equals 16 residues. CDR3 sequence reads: CASSYTRESASYEQYF. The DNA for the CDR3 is TGTGCCAGCAGTTACACGAGGGAGTCGGCGTCCTACGAGCAGTACTTC.

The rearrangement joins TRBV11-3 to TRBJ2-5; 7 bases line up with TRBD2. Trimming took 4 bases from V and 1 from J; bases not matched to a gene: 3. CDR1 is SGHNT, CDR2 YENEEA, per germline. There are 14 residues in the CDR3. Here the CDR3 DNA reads TGTGCCAGCAGCTCGGGGGGATCCCAAGAGACCCAGTACTTC. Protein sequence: CASSSGGSQETQYF.

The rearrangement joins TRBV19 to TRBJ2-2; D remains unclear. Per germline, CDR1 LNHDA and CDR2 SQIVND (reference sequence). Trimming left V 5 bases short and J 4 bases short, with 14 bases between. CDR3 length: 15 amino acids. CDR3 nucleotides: TGTGCCAGTAGTCCGGAGAAACGGAGCACCGGGGAGCTGTTTTTT. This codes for CASSPEKRSTGELFF.

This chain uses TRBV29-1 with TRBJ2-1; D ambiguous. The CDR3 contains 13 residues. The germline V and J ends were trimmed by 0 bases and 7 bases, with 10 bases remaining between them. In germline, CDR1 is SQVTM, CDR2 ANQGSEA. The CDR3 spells CSVEDVYRNEQFF. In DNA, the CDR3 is TGCAGCGTTGAAGACGTCTACCGGAATGAGCAGTTCTTC.

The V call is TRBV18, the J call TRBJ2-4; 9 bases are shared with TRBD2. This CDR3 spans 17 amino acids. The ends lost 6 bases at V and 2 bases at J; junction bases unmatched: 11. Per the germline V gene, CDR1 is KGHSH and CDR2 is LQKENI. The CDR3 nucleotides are TGTGCCAGCTCCAAGGAAGCGGGAGGTGGGTCCAAAAACATTCAGTACTTC. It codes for CASSKEAGGGSKNIQYF.

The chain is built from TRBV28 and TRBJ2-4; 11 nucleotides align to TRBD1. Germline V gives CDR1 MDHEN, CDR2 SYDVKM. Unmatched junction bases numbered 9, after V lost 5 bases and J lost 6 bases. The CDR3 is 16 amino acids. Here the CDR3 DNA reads TGTGCCAGCAGTAGGGACAGGGGGGCATCAGTAAACATTCAGTACTTC. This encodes CASSRDRGASVNIQYF.

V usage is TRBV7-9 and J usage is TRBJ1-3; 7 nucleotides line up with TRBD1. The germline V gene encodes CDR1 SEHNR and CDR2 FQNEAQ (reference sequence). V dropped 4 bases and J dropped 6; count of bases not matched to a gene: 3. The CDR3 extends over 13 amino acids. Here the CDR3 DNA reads TGTGCCAGCAGCTCAGGGGGAGAAAACACCATATATTTT. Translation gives CASSSGGENTIYF.

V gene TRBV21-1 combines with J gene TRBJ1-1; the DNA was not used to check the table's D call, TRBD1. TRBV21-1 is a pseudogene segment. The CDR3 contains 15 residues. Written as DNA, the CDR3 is TGTGCCAGCAGCAACTCCAGGGGTGGGTGCACTGAAGCTTTCTTT. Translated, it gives CASSNSRGGCTEAFF.

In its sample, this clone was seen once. The CDR3 DNA follows: TGTGCCAGCAGTTACTTTCCAGCGAACACCGGGGAGCTGTTTTTT. This codes for CASSYFPANTGELFF. The chain has TRBV6-5 and TRBJ2-2; unclear D gene. This CDR3 has 15 amino acids. Trimming stripped 1 base from V and 0 bases from J, with 6 bases between. Germline-derived CDR1 and CDR2 are MNHEY and SVGAGI.

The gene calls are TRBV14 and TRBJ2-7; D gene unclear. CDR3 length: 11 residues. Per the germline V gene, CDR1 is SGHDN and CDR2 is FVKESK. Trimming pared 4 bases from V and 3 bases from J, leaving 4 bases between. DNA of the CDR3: TGTGCCAGCAGCCCCGGCTACGAGCAGTACTTC. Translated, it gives CASSPGYEQYF.

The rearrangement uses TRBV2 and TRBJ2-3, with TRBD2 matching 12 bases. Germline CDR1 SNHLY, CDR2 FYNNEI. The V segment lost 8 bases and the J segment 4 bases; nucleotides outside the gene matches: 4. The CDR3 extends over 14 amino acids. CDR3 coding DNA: TGTGCCAGCGGGACTAGCGGGCGCCCAGATACGCAGTATTTT. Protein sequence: CASGTSGRPDTQYF.

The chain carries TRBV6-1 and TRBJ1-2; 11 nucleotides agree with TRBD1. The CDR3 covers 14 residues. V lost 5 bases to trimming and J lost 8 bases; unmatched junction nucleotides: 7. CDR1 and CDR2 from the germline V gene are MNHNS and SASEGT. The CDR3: CASSKGQGANGYTF. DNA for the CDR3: TGTGCCAGCAGTAAAGGACAGGGGGCTAACGGCTACACCTTC.

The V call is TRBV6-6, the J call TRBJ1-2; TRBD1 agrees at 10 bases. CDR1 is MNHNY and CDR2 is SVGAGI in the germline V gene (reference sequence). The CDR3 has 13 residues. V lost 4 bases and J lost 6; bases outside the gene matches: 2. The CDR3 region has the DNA TGTGCCAGCAGTTTGGGACAGGGGCATGGCTACACCTTC. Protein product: CASSLGQGHGYTF.

The CDR3 spells CASSLAGGPIGELFF. The CDR3 DNA follows: TGTGCCAGCAGCCTAGCGGGAGGGCCAATTGGGGAGCTGTTTTTT. This rearrangement joins TRBV28 to TRBJ2-2; 12 nucleotides match TRBD2. CDR3 length: 15 amino acids. Germline values: CDR1 MDHEN, CDR2 SYDVKM. Trimming took 6 bases from V and 8 from J; bases not matched to a gene: 7.

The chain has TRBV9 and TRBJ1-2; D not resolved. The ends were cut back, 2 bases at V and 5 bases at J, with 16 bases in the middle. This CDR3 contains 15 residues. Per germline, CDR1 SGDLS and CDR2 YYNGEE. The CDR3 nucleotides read TGTGCCAGCAGCGTTTCAGAGGGAAATAGATATGGCTACACCTTC. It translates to CASSVSEGNRYGYTF.

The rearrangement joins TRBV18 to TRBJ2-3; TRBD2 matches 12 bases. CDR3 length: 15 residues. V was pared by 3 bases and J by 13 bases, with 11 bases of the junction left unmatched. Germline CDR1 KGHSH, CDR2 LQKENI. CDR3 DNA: TGTGCCAGCTCACCTAGGACTAGCGGGATTGGGTCTAAGTATTTT. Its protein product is CASSPRTSGIGSKYF.

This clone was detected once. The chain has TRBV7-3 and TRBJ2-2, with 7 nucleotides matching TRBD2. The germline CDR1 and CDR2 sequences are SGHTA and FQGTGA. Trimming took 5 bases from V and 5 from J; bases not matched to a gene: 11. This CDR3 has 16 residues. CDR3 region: CASSLLSGGSTGELFF. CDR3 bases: TGTGCCAGCAGCCTCCTGTCGGGAGGAAGTACCGGGGAGCTGTTTTTT.

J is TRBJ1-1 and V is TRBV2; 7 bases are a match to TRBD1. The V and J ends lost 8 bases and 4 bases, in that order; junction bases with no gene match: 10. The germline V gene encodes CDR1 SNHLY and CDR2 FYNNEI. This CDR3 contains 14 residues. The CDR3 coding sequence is TGTGCCAGCGCTATGGGGACAGAAGGCACTGAAGCTTTCTTT. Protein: CASAMGTEGTEAFF.

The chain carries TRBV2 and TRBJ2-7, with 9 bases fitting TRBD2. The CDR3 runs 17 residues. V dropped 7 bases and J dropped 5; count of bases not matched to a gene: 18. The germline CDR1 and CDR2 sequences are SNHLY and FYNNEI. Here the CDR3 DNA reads TGTGCCAGCAAACGCGGCCAGTTAGCGGGGGTGTTTGACGAGCAGTACTTC. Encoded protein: CASKRGQLAGVFDEQYF.

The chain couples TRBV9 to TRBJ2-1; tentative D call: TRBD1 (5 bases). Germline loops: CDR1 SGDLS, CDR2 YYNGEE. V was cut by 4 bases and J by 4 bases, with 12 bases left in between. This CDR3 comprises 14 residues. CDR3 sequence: CASSPRTLYNEQFF. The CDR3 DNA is TGTGCCAGCAGCCCCCGGACACTATACAATGAGCAGTTCTTC.

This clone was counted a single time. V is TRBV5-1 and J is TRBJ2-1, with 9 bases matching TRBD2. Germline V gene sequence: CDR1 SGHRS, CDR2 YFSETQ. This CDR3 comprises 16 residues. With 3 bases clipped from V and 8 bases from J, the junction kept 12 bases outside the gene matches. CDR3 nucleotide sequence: TGCGCCAGCAGCTCTGGACTGGATAGCGGGAGCGATGAGCAGTTCTTC. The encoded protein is CASSSGLDSGSDEQFF.

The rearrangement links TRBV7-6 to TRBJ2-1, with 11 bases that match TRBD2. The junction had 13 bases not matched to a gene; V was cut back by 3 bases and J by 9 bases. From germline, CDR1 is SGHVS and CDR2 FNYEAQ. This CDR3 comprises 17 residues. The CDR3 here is CASSFHQLAGGPREQFF. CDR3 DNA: TGTGCCAGCAGCTTCCACCAGTTAGCGGGAGGGCCTCGTGAGCAGTTCTTC. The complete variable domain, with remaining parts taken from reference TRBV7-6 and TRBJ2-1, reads GAGVSQSPRYKVTKRGQDVALRCDPISGHVSLYWYRQALGQGPEFLTYFNYEAQQDKSGLPNDRFSAERPEGSISTLTIQRTEQRDSAMYRCASSFHQLAGGPREQFFGPGTRLTVL.

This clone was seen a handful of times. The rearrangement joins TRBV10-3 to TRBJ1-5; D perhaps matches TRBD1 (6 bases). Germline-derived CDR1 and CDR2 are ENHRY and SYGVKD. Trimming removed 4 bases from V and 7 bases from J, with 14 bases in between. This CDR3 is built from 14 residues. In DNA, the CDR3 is TGTGCCATCAGTGGAACAGGGCTAGGACAGCCCCAGCATTTT. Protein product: CAISGTGLGQPQHF.

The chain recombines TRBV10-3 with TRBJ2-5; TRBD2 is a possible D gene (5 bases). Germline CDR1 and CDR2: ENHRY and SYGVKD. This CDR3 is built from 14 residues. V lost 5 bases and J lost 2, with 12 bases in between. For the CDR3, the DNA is TGTGCCATCAGTTTATCCGGGAATCAAGAGACCCAGTACTTC. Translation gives CAISLSGNQETQYF.

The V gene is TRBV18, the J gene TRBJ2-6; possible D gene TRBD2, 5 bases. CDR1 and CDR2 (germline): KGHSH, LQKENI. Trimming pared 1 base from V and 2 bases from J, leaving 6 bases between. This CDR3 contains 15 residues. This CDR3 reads CASSPQRAGANVLTF. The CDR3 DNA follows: TGTGCCAGCTCACCACAGAGGGCTGGGGCCAACGTCCTGACTTTC.

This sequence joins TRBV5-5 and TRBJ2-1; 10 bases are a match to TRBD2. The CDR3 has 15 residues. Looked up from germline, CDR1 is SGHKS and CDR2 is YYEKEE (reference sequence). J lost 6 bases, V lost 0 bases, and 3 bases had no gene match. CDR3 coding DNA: TGTGCCAGCAGCTTGGTACCTAGCGGGGGCAATGAGCAGTTCTTC. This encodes CASSLVPSGGNEQFF.

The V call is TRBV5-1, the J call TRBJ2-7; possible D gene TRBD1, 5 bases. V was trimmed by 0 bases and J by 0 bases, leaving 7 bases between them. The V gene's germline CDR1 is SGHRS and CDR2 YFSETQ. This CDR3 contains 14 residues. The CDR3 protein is CASSLEGNSYEQYF. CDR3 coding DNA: TGCGCCAGCAGCTTGGAGGGGAACTCCTACGAGCAGTACTTC.

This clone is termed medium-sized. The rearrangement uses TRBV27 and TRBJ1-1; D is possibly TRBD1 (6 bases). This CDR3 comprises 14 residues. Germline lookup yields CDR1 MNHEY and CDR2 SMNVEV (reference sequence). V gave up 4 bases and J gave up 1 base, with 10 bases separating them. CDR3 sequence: CASSWTAKNTEAFF. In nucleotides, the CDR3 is TGTGCCAGCAGTTGGACAGCCAAGAACACTGAAGCTTTCTTT.